The subject of this entry is one T cell receptor (beta chain). Its antigen remains unidentified. Looked up from germline, CDR1 is ENHRY and CDR2 is SYGVKD. This CDR3 region has 14 residues. V was pared by 0 bases and J by 5 bases, with 8 bases between. This entry is derived from a study of T cell responses to AZD1222 COVID-19 vaccine. TCRdb's table, derived via immunoSEQ multiplex PCR, lists solely in-frame clones and lacks some. The sample lists 150,000 to 200,000 clones; 70% to 90% were seen once. Findings of the study overall: Spike was spanned by vaccine-associated CD4 TCRs, which were dominant at 160-218 and 743-854.

The sequence came from an adult who received the AZD1222 COVID-19 vaccine. Specimen: peripheral blood, collected 28 days after the second AZD1222 dose. This chain joins TRBV10-3 and TRBJ1-5; no clear D. Written as DNA, the CDR3 is TGTGCCATCAGTGAGTCGAGTACTTATCAGCCCCAGCATTTT. Protein sequence: CAISESSTYQPQHF.